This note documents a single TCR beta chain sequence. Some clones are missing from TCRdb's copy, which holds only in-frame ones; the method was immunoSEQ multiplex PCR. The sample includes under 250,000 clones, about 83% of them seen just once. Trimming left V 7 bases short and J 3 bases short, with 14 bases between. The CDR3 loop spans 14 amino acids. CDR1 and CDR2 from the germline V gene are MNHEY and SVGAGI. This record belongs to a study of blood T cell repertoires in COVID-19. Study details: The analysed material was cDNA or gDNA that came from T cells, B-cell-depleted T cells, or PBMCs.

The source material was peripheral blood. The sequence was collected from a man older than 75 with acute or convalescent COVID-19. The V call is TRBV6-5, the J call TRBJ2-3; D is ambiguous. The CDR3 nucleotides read TGTGCCAGCAAATTCTACGATCGGACAGATACGCAGTATTTT. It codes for CASKFYDRTDTQYF.